This TCR beta chain was identified during a study of blood T cell repertoires in COVID-19. This clone came up once. Sequencing was performed with immunoSEQ multiplex PCR; in TCRdb, only in-frame clones are kept and a portion is missing. The table includes some 270,000 clones, approximately 90% detected once. V lost 4 bases and J 6 bases, leaving 18 bases between the germline ends. This CDR3 has 15 residues. Per germline, CDR1 SQVTM and CDR2 ANQGSEA. The chain is built from TRBV29-1 and TRBJ2-2, with a possible D match to TRBD1 (5 bases). The sequenced sample consisted of PBMCs or T cells enriched from blood (not recorded which). The sequence derives from a woman aged 25 to 39 with acute COVID-19. As DNA, the CDR3 is TGCAGCGTTGGTGTATCGGGCAGGGTGTCCGGGGAGCTGTTTTTT. It is translated as CSVGVSGRVSGELFF.